This TCR beta chain comes out of a study of tumor-infiltrating lymphocytes in localized non-small cell lung cancer. Study-level information: Patients included smokers and never-smokers with various histologies, some sampled after neoadjuvant chemotherapy.

The data were produced by immunoSEQ multiplex PCR, yet TCRdb's version contains in-frame clones alone and is incomplete. The repertoire consists of 7,200 or so clones, with about two thirds occurring once and the leading ten covering around an eighth. The study's findings and limits: TCRbeta sequencing showed higher T cell infiltration in tumors than uninvolved lung. T-cell fraction did not differ between immunotypes IM1 and IM2.

Regarding this clone: The antigen is undetermined.

This clonotype was obtained from a human donor with non-small cell lung cancer. Sample: lung tumor tissue.

The CDR3 loop is CASSLGPGTNEKLFF. CDR3 bases: TGTGCCAGCAGCTTAGGGCCGGGTACTAATGAAAAACTGTTTTTT. This chain links TRBV7-6 with TRBJ1-4; the D is unclear. The CDR3 is made up of 15 amino acids. V was trimmed by 1 base and J by 2 bases, leaving 8 bases between them. Germline V CDR1 and CDR2: SGHVS, FNYEAQ.